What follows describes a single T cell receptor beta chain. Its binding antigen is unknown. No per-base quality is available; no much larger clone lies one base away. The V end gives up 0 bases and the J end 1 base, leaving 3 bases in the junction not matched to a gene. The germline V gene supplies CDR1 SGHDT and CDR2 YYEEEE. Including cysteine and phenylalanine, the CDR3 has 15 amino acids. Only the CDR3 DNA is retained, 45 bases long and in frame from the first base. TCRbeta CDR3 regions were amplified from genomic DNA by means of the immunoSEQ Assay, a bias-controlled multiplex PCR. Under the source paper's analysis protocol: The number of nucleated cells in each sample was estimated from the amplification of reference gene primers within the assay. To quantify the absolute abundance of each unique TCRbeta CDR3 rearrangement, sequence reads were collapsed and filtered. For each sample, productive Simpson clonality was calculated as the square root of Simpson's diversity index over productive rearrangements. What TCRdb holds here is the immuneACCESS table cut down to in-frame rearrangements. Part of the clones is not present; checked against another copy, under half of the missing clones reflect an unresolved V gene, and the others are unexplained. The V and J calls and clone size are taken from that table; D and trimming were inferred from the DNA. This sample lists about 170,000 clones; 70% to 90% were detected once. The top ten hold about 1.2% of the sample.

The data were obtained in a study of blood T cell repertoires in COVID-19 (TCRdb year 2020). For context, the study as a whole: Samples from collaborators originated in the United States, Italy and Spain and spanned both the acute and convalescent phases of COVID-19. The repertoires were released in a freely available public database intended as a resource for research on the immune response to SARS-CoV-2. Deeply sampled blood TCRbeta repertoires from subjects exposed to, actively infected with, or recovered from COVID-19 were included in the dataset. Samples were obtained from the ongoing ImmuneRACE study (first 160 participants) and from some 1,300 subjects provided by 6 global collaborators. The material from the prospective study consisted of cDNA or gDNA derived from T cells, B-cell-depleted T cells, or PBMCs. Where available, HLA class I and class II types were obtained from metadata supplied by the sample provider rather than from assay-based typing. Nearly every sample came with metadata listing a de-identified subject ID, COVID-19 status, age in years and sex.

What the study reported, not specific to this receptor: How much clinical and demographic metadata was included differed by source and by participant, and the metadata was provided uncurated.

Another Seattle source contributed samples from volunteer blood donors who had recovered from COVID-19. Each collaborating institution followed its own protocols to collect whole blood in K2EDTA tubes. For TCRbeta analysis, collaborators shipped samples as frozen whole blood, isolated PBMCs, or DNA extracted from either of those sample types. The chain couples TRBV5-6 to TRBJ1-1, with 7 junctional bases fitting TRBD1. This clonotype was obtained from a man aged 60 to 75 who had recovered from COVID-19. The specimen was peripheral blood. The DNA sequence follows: TGTGCCAGCAGCTTGGAGACAGGGAGGAACACTGAAGCTTTCTTT. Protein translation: CASSLETGRNTEAFF.